The 30 T cell receptor beta chains below come from one sample, sequenced in a study of blood T cell repertoires in COVID-19. Only in-frame clones appear in the TCRdb table, and some are missing; sequencing was by immunoSEQ multiplex PCR. The sample lists 150,000 to 200,000 clones; roughly 85% were seen once. Sequenced: peripheral blood. The source of these receptors is a man aged 50 to 60 with active or convalescent COVID-19.

The chain combines TRBV3-1 (or the pseudogene TRBV3-2) with TRBJ2-5, with 15 bases matching TRBD2. Germline-derived CDR1 and CDR2 are LGHDT and YNNKEL (reference sequence). Germline trimming cut 5 bases from V and 1 base from J; bases unmatched to any gene: 2. The CDR3 consists of 16 residues. The CDR3 DNA reads as TGTGCCAGCAGCGTGGGACTAGCGGGGGGCCAAGAGACCCAGTACTTC. It translates to CASSVGLAGGQETQYF.

V and J are TRBV3-1 (or the pseudogene TRBV3-2) and TRBJ2-1, with D perhaps TRBD2 (6 bases). This CDR3 spans 15 amino acids. Germline loops: CDR1 LGHDT, CDR2 YNNKEL (reference sequence). V lost 2 bases and J 8 bases, leaving 16 bases between the germline ends. CDR3 sequence: CASSQSTSHLDEQFF. The CDR3 DNA is TGTGCCAGCAGCCAAAGTACTAGCCATCTCGATGAGCAGTTCTTC.

The V gene is TRBV5-1, the J gene TRBJ1-2, with 7 bases matching TRBD1. The trim removed 4 bases at V and 2 bases at J, leaving 8 bases unmatched. Germline CDR1 and CDR2: SGHRS and YFSETQ. The CDR3 has 15 amino acids. The CDR3 loop reads CASSPGAGGNYGYTF. The CDR3 DNA reads as TGCGCCAGCAGCCCCGGGGCAGGGGGGAACTATGGCTACACCTTC.

Regarding this clone: Other nucleotide sequences from this sample produce the same CDR3. The genes are TRBV25-1 and TRBJ1-5, with TRBD1 matching over 8 bases. CDR1 is MGHDK and CDR2 is SYGVNS in the germline V gene. The CDR3 sequence is 13 residues long. The ends lost 6 bases at V and 5 bases at J; junction bases unmatched: 3. This CDR3 reads CASRGQGDQPQHF. CDR3 bases: TGTGCCAGCAGAGGACAGGGAGATCAGCCCCAGCATTTT.

This chain uses TRBV14 with TRBJ2-5, with 10 bases that match TRBD2. The ends lost 1 base at V and 7 bases at J; junction bases unmatched: 15. Germline V gives CDR1 SGHDN, CDR2 FVKESK. The CDR3 has 18 residues. CDR3 sequence (DNA): TGTGCCAGCAGCCAAGGCCTCCCTAGCGGGGGCTCCCAGGGGACCCAGTACTTC. Its protein product is CASSQGLPSGGSQGTQYF.

The V gene is TRBV7-6, the J gene TRBJ2-7; TRBD2 matches 11 bases. V lost 2 bases, J lost 4 bases, and 10 bases stayed unmatched. The CDR3 has 17 amino acids. In germline, CDR1 is SGHVS, CDR2 FNYEAQ. The CDR3 loop reads CASSLPSGGRIPYEQYF. Written as DNA, the CDR3 is TGTGCCAGCAGCTTACCTAGCGGGGGGAGGATACCATACGAGCAGTACTTC.

The chain employs TRBV30 and TRBJ1-2, with no clear D. Germline CDR1 is GTSNPN and CDR2 is SVGIG (reference sequence). The CDR3 consists of 12 residues. Trimming took off 0 bases at V and 7 bases at J, with 9 bases between the two ends. CDR3 protein: CAWSVSLVGYTF. The CDR3 coding sequence is TGTGCCTGGAGTGTGAGTCTGGTTGGCTACACCTTC.

The rearrangement uses TRBV28 and TRBJ1-1, with 8 nucleotides matching TRBD1. The germline gives CDR1 MDHEN, CDR2 SYDVKM. The ends lost 2 bases at V and 3 bases at J; junction bases unmatched: 5. The CDR3 totals 15 residues. CDR3 bases: TGTGCCAGCAGTTTAGGAGGACAGGGAGACACTGAAGCTTTCTTT. Translating gives CASSLGGQGDTEAFF.

CDR3 coding DNA: TGTGCCAGCAGCCCAGGGGTGGGAGGGGCCGCCGAGCAGTACTTC. Encoded protein: CASSPGVGGAAEQYF. This chain links TRBV11-2 with TRBJ2-7, with D possibly TRBD2 on 7 matching bases. CDR3 size: 15 residues. V was shortened by 5 bases and J by 6 bases, with 20 bases between the two germline ends. Germline CDR1 SGHAT, CDR2 FQNNGV.

Details on this clone: One end of the junction varies from germline; a read error may be responsible. The CDR3 DNA reads TGTGCCAGCAGTGATCGGGGTAACAATGGCTACACCTTC. Its protein is CASSDRGNNGYTF. The chain combines TRBV6-1 with TRBJ1-2; D gene uncertain. Looked up from germline, CDR1 is MNHNS and CDR2 is SASEGT. CDR3 length: 13 residues.

This rearrangement joins TRBV6-1 to TRBJ1-1, with a tentative D call TRBD1 (6 bases). Germline-derived CDR1 and CDR2 are MNHNS and SASEGT. Trimming took off 1 base at V and 11 bases at J, with 14 bases between the two ends. The length of the CDR3 is 13 residues. The CDR3 DNA follows: TGTGCCAGCAGTGAAGGTGGGGTAAGGGGGGCTTTCTTT. It codes for CASSEGGVRGAFF.

This clone was seen only once. V is TRBV12-3 or TRBV12-4 and J is TRBJ1-4, with D possibly being TRBD1 (5 bases). The V end was cut by 7 bases, the J end by 7 bases, with 13 bases between. The length of the CDR3 is 13 residues. The CDR3 is CASNQDGGEKLFF. CDR3 sequence (DNA): TGTGCCAGCAATCAGGACGGGGGTGAAAAACTGTTTTTT.

V gene TRBV11-3 combines with J gene TRBJ1-5, with unresolved D. The CDR3 runs to 18 residues. Germline loops: CDR1 SGHNT, CDR2 YENEEA. Between the trimmed V and J ends, which lost 5 bases and 0 bases, there was a span of 20 bases. CDR3 in amino acids: CASSPRMHIFHSNQPQHF. Written as DNA, the CDR3 is TGTGCCAGCAGCCCGAGAATGCATATTTTCCATAGCAATCAGCCCCAGCATTTT.

Here the CDR3 reads CASSDNGQGGQPQHF. Written as DNA, the CDR3 is TGTGCCAGCAGTGATAATGGACAGGGGGGTCAGCCCCAGCATTTT. The chain joins TRBV2 to TRBJ1-5; 10 bases fit TRBD1. This CDR3 is built from 15 residues. Unmatched junction bases numbered 5, after V lost 3 bases and J lost 6 bases. Looked up from germline, CDR1 is SNHLY and CDR2 is FYNNEI. The full variable domain, in which reference TRBV2 and TRBJ1-5 provide the parts outside the CDR3, is EPEVTQTPSHQVTQMGQEVILRCVPISNHLYFYWYRQILGQKVEFLVSFYNNEISEKSEIFDDQFSVERPDGSNFTLKIRSTKLEDSAMYFCASSDNGQGGQPQHFGDGTRLSIL.

The rearrangement links TRBV5-6 to TRBJ2-1; TRBD2 matches at 8 bases. The CDR3 spans 15 residues. Germline trimming cut 0 bases from V and 4 bases from J; bases unmatched to any gene: 3. Per germline, CDR1 SGHDT and CDR2 YYEEEE. The CDR3 DNA follows: TGTGCCAGCAGCTTGGGACTAGCGCGTTACAATGAGCAGTTCTTC. The encoded protein is CASSLGLARYNEQFF.

This clone came up a few times. The chain is built from TRBV29-1 and TRBJ2-2; 7 bases fit TRBD2. The germline V gene encodes CDR1 SQVTM and CDR2 ANQGSEA. This CDR3 region has 17 residues. After removal of 8 bases from V and 3 bases from J, the junction contained 18 bases not matched to a gene. In DNA form, the CDR3 reads TGCAGCCCCCGAGCCGGGGGGAGGGACGGGTACACCGGGGAGCTGTTTTTT. It translates to CSPRAGGRDGYTGELFF.

The gene calls are TRBV7-2 and TRBJ2-2; 8 bases are shared with TRBD2. Unmatched junction bases numbered 8, after V lost 6 bases and J lost 5 bases. The CDR3 totals 15 residues. CDR1 SGHTA and CDR2 FQGNSA come from the germline V gene. CDR3 region: CASRPGTRATGELFF. In nucleotides, the CDR3 is TGTGCCAGCAGGCCCGGGACTAGGGCGACCGGGGAGCTGTTTTTT.

This rearrangement joins TRBV11-3 to TRBJ2-3; 13 bases line up with TRBD2. Germline V gene lookup returns CDR1 SGHNT and CDR2 YENEEA. The V segment lost 5 bases and the J segment 6 bases; nucleotides outside the gene matches: 5. The CDR3 runs to 15 residues. DNA for the CDR3: TGTGCCAGCAGCGCCCGGACTAGCGGGGGTGATACGCAGTATTTT. Translating it yields CASSARTSGGDTQYF.

This rearrangement joins TRBV5-4 to TRBJ1-3; D may be TRBD1 (5 bases). In germline, CDR1 is SGHNT, CDR2 YYREEE (reference sequence). The CDR3 totals 18 residues. The V end lost 3 bases, the J end lost 1 base, and 20 bases lay between the germline ends. The chain's CDR3 is CASSSRDPRALSGNTIYF. The CDR3 DNA reads as TGTGCCAGCAGCTCGCGGGACCCCCGGGCACTTTCTGGAAACACCATATATTTT.

The chain employs TRBV2 and TRBJ2-7; a weak D match, TRBD2 (6 bases). V was clipped by 3 bases and J by 0 bases, with 12 bases between them. The germline CDR1 and CDR2 sequences are SNHLY and FYNNEI. There are 15 residues in the CDR3. The CDR3 DNA sequence: TGTGCCAGCAGTGAGGGACTGTCCAGCTCCTACGAGCAGTACTTC. Protein sequence: CASSEGLSSSYEQYF. Full variable domain (rest looked up from reference TRBV2 and TRBJ2-7): EPEVTQTPSHQVTQMGQEVILRCVPISNHLYFYWYRQILGQKVEFLVSFYNNEISEKSEIFDDQFSVERPDGSNFTLKIRSTKLEDSAMYFCASSEGLSSSYEQYFGPGTRLTVT.

V gene TRBV2 combines with J gene TRBJ1-1, with no clear D. V was clipped by 3 bases and J by 10 bases, with 12 bases between them. Germline V gives CDR1 SNHLY, CDR2 FYNNEI. This CDR3 has 12 residues. CDR3 DNA sequence: TGTGCCAGCAGTGACCCTCAGAGGGTAGCTTTCTTT. It yields the protein CASSDPQRVAFF.

V is TRBV24-1 and J is TRBJ2-1, with 7 positions matching TRBD1. Germline V gene sequence: CDR1 KGHDR, CDR2 SFDVKD. This CDR3 comprises 15 residues. J gave up 1 base and V 5 bases, and 4 bases lay outside the gene matches. The CDR3 bases are TGTGCCACCAGTGCTCCGGGACAGTCCTACAATGAGCAGTTCTTC. Encoded protein: CATSAPGQSYNEQFF.

The chain has TRBV14 and TRBJ2-2; tentatively, D is TRBD2 (6 bases). Germline lookup yields CDR1 SGHDN and CDR2 FVKESK. There are 15 residues in the CDR3. Deletions cut 3 bases from V and 4 bases from J, with 12 bases between. CDR3 DNA sequence: TGTGCCAGCAGCCACAAGGGCGGGGTCACCGGGGAGCTGTTTTTT. Its protein is CASSHKGGVTGELFF. Supplemented by reference TRBV14 and TRBJ2-2, the full variable domain reads EAGVTQFPSHSVIEKGQTVTLRCDPISGHDNLYWYRRVMGKEIKFLLHFVKESKQDESGMPNNRFLAERTGGTYSTLKVQPAELEDSGVYFCASSHKGGVTGELFFGEGSRLTVL.

The rearrangement links TRBV6-2 or TRBV6-3 to TRBJ2-1; tentatively, D is TRBD1 (5 bases). CDR3 size: 13 residues. The V and J ends lost 6 bases and 5 bases respectively, with 11 bases between them. Germline assignment: CDR1 MNHEY and CDR2 SVGEGT. CDR3 nucleotides: TGTGCCAGCAGCCATGGACACGACAATGAGCAGTTCTTC. Translated: CASSHGHDNEQFF.

The chain links TRBV18 to TRBJ2-2; unclear D gene. CDR1 and CDR2 (germline): KGHSH, LQKENI. There are 13 residues in the CDR3. V dropped 2 bases and J dropped 6 bases, with 7 bases sitting between them. The CDR3 nucleotides are TGTGCCAGCTCACCAAAGGAGTCCGGGGAGCTGTTTTTT. This codes for CASSPKESGELFF. Complete variable domain (other parts from reference TRBV18 and TRBJ2-2): NAGVMQNPRHLVRRRGQEARLRCSPMKGHSHVYWYRQLPEEGLKFMVYLQKENIIDESGMPKERFSAEFPKEGPSILRIQQVVRGDSAAYFCASSPKESGELFFGEGSRLTVL.

The chain recombines TRBV5-5 with TRBJ1-5; TRBD1 aligns across 7 bases. The V gene's germline CDR1 is SGHKS and CDR2 YYEKEE (reference sequence). This CDR3 region has 13 residues. V lost 8 bases and J lost 4; bases outside the gene matches: 6. Written as DNA, the CDR3 is TGTGCCAGTGGGACAGACTTAAATCAGCCCCAGCATTTT. Translated, it gives CASGTDLNQPQHF.

The chain is built from TRBV5-4 and TRBJ1-1; a possible D gene is TRBD1 (6 bases). Germline CDR1 and CDR2: SGHNT and YYREEE (reference sequence). This CDR3 spans 14 amino acids. The V and J ends lost 4 bases and 0 bases respectively, with 10 bases between them. The CDR3 nucleotides are TGTGCCAGCAGCACCTACAGGGTGAACACTGAAGCTTTCTTT. It is translated as CASSTYRVNTEAFF. The variable domain in full, completed from reference TRBV5-4 and TRBJ1-1, reads ETGVTQSPTHLIKTRGQQVTLRCSSQSGHNTVSWYQQALGQGPQFIFQYYREEENGRGNFPPRFSGLQFPNYSSELNVNALELDDSALYLCASSTYRVNTEAFFGQGTRLTVV.

The CDR3 DNA is TGTGCCAGCAGGGCCGGACAGGGGTTTGGTCAGCCCCAGCATTTT. The encoded protein is CASRAGQGFGQPQHF. The chain employs TRBV28 and TRBJ1-5, with TRBD1 matching 9 bases. CDR1 MDHEN and CDR2 SYDVKM come from the germline V gene. The CDR3 spans 15 residues. Germline trimming cut 6 bases from V and 6 bases from J; bases unmatched to any gene: 9.

The rearrangement uses TRBV30 and TRBJ1-1; D may be TRBD1 (6 bases). V was clipped by 0 bases and J by 10 bases, with 9 bases between them. The CDR3 sequence is 11 residues long. Germline V gene data show CDR1 as GTSNPN and CDR2 as SVGIG (reference sequence). The CDR3 here is CAWSVPRGAFF. CDR3 sequence (DNA): TGTGCCTGGAGTGTACCCAGGGGAGCTTTCTTT.

The rearrangement links TRBV14 to TRBJ2-3; possible D gene TRBD2, 5 bases. CDR1 SGHDN and CDR2 FVKESK come from the germline V gene. CDR3 size: 13 residues. Trimming stripped 6 bases from V and 1 base from J, with 8 bases between. CDR3 coding DNA: TGTGCCAGCAGTTCCGGGGGCACAGATACGCAGTATTTT. Translated: CASSSGGTDTQYF.